Shown below are 23 T cell receptor beta chains from a single sample sequenced in a study of T-cell reconstitution after alpha-beta-depleted transplantation in children (dated by TCRdb to 2015 to 2016). Libraries were constructed by PCR. The instrument was an Illumina HiSeq 2500. TCR library preparation used molecular barcoding, with unique molecular identifiers applied to normalize quantification of the TCRbeta repertoire. In TCRdb, the public reads were trimmed at Q25 with fastp and aligned with MiXCR, with productive beta chains retained. Rows are combined by CDR3 protein, so each entry shows the most common genes and DNA. The sample data list more than 250,000 distinct CDR3 sequences, and approximately 9.8% of these were observed just once. 10% of the sample lies in the top ten. The input for sequencing was PBMCs from the stem cell graft donor, taken from the stem cell graft. These receptors were taken from a human donor who donated a stem cell graft to a child with SCID.

This chain links TRBV12-3 or TRBV12-4 with TRBJ2-1; the match to TRBD1 covers 7 bases. The CDR3 length is 15 residues. Losses at the gene ends were 3 bases for V and 3 bases for J; bases not matched to a gene: 5. The CDR3 DNA is TGTGCCAGCAGTTTCGGTGGGACAGACTACAATGAGCAGTTCTTC. Its translation: CASSFGGTDYNEQFF.

This clonotype was detected many times. This chain links TRBV5-1 with TRBJ1-3; possible D gene TRBD1, 5 bases. The CDR3 is 16 residues long. V was cut by 3 bases and J by 0 bases, with 13 bases left in between. The germline V gene has CDR1 SGHRS and CDR2 YFSETQ. CDR3 sequence (DNA): TGCGCCAGCAGCTACACCGGGACGACCTCTGGAAACACCATATATTTT. This gives the protein CASSYTGTTSGNTIYF.

The table lists this clonotype with many counts. The genes are TRBV12-3 or TRBV12-4 and TRBJ2-7, with D maybe TRBD2 (5 bases). V lost 5 bases, J lost 5 bases, and 16 bases lay in between. CDR3 length: 14 amino acids. The CDR3 region has the DNA TGTGCCAGCAGTAGTTTCCCGAGGGCCCACGAGCAGTACTTC. Amino acids: CASSSFPRAHEQYF.

This clonotype was observed a few times. The J gene is TRBJ2-2, the V gene TRBV7-6; 9 bases are a match to TRBD1. From germline, CDR1 is SGHVS and CDR2 FNYEAQ. V trimming: 5 bases; J trimming: 3 bases; junction bases outside the gene matches: 7. The CDR3 is made up of 16 amino acids. In DNA, the CDR3 is TGTGCCAGCAGCCTCGGACAGGGGATTTACACCGGGGAGCTGTTTTTT. Protein: CASSLGQGIYTGELFF.

This chain links TRBV10-3 with TRBJ2-7; D gene ambiguous. CDR3 length: 15 residues. Germline V lookup: CDR1 ENHRY, CDR2 SYGVKD. With 0 bases removed from V and 3 bases from J, the gap between germline ends came to 12 bases. The CDR3 DNA sequence: TGTGCCATCAGTGAGTCTCCCAGGTCGGGCTACGAGCAGTACTTC. It yields the protein CAISESPRSGYEQYF.

The sample holds many counts of this clonotype. The chain carries TRBV5-1 and TRBJ2-3; no clear D. Trimming took 0 bases from V and 5 from J, leaving 7 bases between them. The length of the CDR3 is 13 residues. Looked up from germline, CDR1 is SGHRS and CDR2 is YFSETQ. The CDR3 DNA is TGCGCCAGCAGCTTGGGACTTTTAGATACGCAGTATTTT. It yields the protein CASSLGLLDTQYF.

The J gene is TRBJ2-1, the V gene TRBV12-5, with 7 positions matching TRBD1. The trim removed 5 bases at V and 7 bases at J, leaving 2 bases unmatched. Looked up from germline, CDR1 is LGHNT and CDR2 is FRNRAP. The CDR3 contains 12 residues. As DNA, the CDR3 is TGTGCTAGTGGTCGGGACAGTAATGAGCAGTTCTTC. Encoded protein: CASGRDSNEQFF.

This clonotype was seen a handful of times. The chain has TRBV19 and TRBJ1-1, with TRBD1 identical over 10 bases. CDR3 length equals 15 residues. Germline assignment: CDR1 LNHDA and CDR2 SQIVND (reference sequence). Trimming took 4 bases from V and 1 from J; bases not matched to a gene: 3. The CDR3 DNA follows: TGTGCCAGTAGTACATGGACAGGGGGGAACACTGAAGCTTTCTTT. This encodes CASSTWTGGNTEAFF. Together with reference TRBV19 and TRBJ1-1, the CDR3 gives the full variable domain: DGGITQSPKYLFRKEGQNVTLSCEQNLNHDAMYWYRQDPGQGLRLIYYSQIVNDFQKGDIAEGYSVSREKKESFPLTVTSAQKNPTAFYLCASSTWTGGNTEAFFGQGTRLTVV.

This clonotype was seen once. The CDR3 bases are TGCGCCAGCAGCCCCGGGATCCCCTACGAGCAGTACTTC. This translates into CASSPGIPYEQYF. This sequence joins TRBV5-1 and TRBJ2-7, with a possible D match to TRBD2 (5 bases). The V end lost 4 bases, the J end lost 2 bases, and 10 bases lay between the germline ends. Germline CDR1 and CDR2: SGHRS and YFSETQ. This CDR3 has 13 residues.

This clonotype occurred a few times. Here the CDR3 DNA reads TGTGCCAGCTCACCACCGGAGCGACGAATCATTCAGTACTTC. Protein sequence: CASSPPERRIIQYF. The chain recombines TRBV18 with TRBJ2-4; D uncertain. In germline, CDR1 is KGHSH, CDR2 LQKENI. V lost 0 bases and J lost 9, with 12 bases in between. This CDR3 is built from 14 residues. The whole variable domain, filled in from reference TRBV18 and TRBJ2-4, reads NAGVMQNPRHLVRRRGQEARLRCSPMKGHSHVYWYRQLPEEGLKFMVYLQKENIIDESGMPKERFSAEFPKEGPSILRIQQVVRGDSAAYFCASSPPERRIIQYFGAGTRLSVL.

This chain joins TRBV3-1 and TRBJ2-3; 7 bases align to TRBD2. The length of the CDR3 is 15 residues. The germline V gene encodes CDR1 LGHDT and CDR2 YNNKEL (reference sequence). Trimming removed 4 bases from V and 2 bases from J; junction bases left unmatched: 6. For the CDR3, the DNA is TGTGCCAGCAGCCGAGGGACTACCTCCACAGATACGCAGTATTTT. Translated, it gives CASSRGTTSTDTQYF.

This clonotype was counted at least ten times. The rearrangement joins TRBV10-3 to TRBJ2-4; the D gene is possibly TRBD2 (5 bases). There are 15 residues in the CDR3. Trimming removed 2 bases at V and 6 bases at J, with 14 bases between. Germline V gene lookup returns CDR1 ENHRY and CDR2 SYGVKD. CDR3 region: CAISEAGEVGNIQYF. CDR3 in DNA: TGTGCCATCAGTGAGGCGGGTGAGGTAGGAAACATTCAGTACTTC.

The table lists this clonotype with many counts. The chain links TRBV6-6 to TRBJ1-5, with no clear D. Per the germline V gene, CDR1 is MNHNY and CDR2 is SVGAGI (reference sequence). V was trimmed by 9 bases and J by 0 bases, leaving 6 bases between them. CDR3 length equals 12 residues. The CDR3 nucleotides are TGTGCCAGTGGATATAGCAATCAGCCCCAGCATTTT. It translates to CASGYSNQPQHF.

This clonotype occurred many times. This chain connects TRBV28 to TRBJ1-5, with 9 positions matching TRBD1. J gave up 5 bases and V 3 bases, and 2 bases lay outside the gene matches. The CDR3 is 14 residues long. The germline CDR1 and CDR2 sequences are MDHEN and SYDVKM. The CDR3 DNA is TGTGCCAGCAGTTTTTGGACAGGGGATCAGCCCCAGCATTTT. It encodes CASSFWTGDQPQHF.

This clonotype was picked up a small number of times. The V gene is TRBV7-9, the J gene TRBJ1-1; TRBD1 aligns across 7 bases. The CDR3 has 16 amino acids. V was pared by 5 bases and J by 0 bases, with 9 bases of the junction left unmatched. Germline CDR1 reads SEHNR; CDR2 reads FQNEAQ (reference sequence). The CDR3 bases are TGTGCCAGCAGCGACCGGGACAGCGTATTGAACACTGAAGCTTTCTTT. It is translated as CASSDRDSVLNTEAFF.

Many counts were recorded for this clonotype. The V call is TRBV4-1, the J call TRBJ2-7, with D perhaps assigned TRBD1 or TRBD2 (5 bases each). Germline CDR1 reads MGHRA; CDR2 reads YSYEKL. Trimming stripped 0 bases from V and 4 bases from J, with 13 bases between. This CDR3 is 15 amino acids long. The CDR3 coding sequence is TGCGCCAGCAGCCAAGACTTTCTGGGGGTTTACGAGCAGTACTTC. It translates to CASSQDFLGVYEQYF.

Note on this clonotype: In this CDR3 the conserved last residue, phenylalanine or tryptophan, is missing, so a read error is likely. This chain uses TRBV14 with TRBJ2-3; D possibly uses TRBD1 or TRBD2 (5 bases each). Germline-derived CDR1 and CDR2 are SGHDN and FVKESK. V was pared by 5 bases and J by 3 bases, with 12 bases between. This CDR3 has 14 residues. The DNA for the CDR3 is TGTGCCAGCAGCTGGGACCTGCGTACAGATACGCAGTATTAT. Protein: CASSWDLRTDTQYY.

This clonotype showed up just a few times. The V gene is TRBV5-5, the J gene TRBJ2-7; the D is unclear. Germline V gives CDR1 SGHKS, CDR2 YYEKEE (reference sequence). V was trimmed by 7 bases and J by 5 bases, leaving 13 bases between them. The CDR3 sequence is 12 residues long. CDR3 sequence (DNA): TGTGCCAGCGGCGCTCCTCCCCACGAGCAGTACTTC. Translation: CASGAPPHEQYF.

This clonotype was seen ten or more times. This chain connects TRBV20-1 to TRBJ2-1; maybe TRBD2 (6 bases). V gave up 3 bases and J gave up 4 bases, with 10 bases separating them. Germline values: CDR1 DFQATT, CDR2 SNEGSKA (reference sequence). The CDR3 consists of 13 residues. The CDR3 spells CSASGGPYNEQFF. DNA for the CDR3: TGCAGTGCTAGCGGGGGACCGTACAATGAGCAGTTCTTC.

The rearrangement links TRBV29-1 to TRBJ1-2; TRBD1 matches at 10 bases. The ends lost 3 bases at V and 4 bases at J; junction bases unmatched: 17. The CDR3 is 18 amino acids. Germline assignment: CDR1 SQVTM and CDR2 ANQGSEA. CDR3 in amino acids: CSVEGFGTGETRVYGYTF. The CDR3 nucleotides read TGCAGCGTTGAGGGTTTCGGGACAGGGGAGACGAGGGTCTATGGCTACACCTTC.

The chain has TRBV25-1 and TRBJ1-1; D may be TRBD1 (5 bases). Germline CDR1 and CDR2: MGHDK and SYGVNS. V dropped 6 bases and J dropped 5 bases, with 16 bases sitting between them. This CDR3 region has 14 residues. The CDR3 reads CASRERGGGTEAFF. In DNA form, the CDR3 reads TGTGCCAGCAGGGAGCGGGGGGGTGGGACTGAAGCTTTCTTT.

This clonotype came up a few times. The chain links TRBV5-6 to TRBJ2-7; 7 positions match TRBD1. J was trimmed by 1 base and V by 3 bases; bases with no gene match: 10. The germline gives CDR1 SGHDT, CDR2 YYEEEE. The CDR3 sequence is 16 residues long. The CDR3 region has the DNA TGTGCCAGCAGCTCGATTACAGGGGAAAGATCCTACGAGCAGTACTTC. Its protein is CASSSITGERSYEQYF.

This chain uses TRBV25-1 with TRBJ2-3; no firm D call. This CDR3 is built from 13 residues. Germline CDR1 is MGHDK and CDR2 is SYGVNS. V was clipped by 6 bases and J by 1 base, with 8 bases between them. The CDR3 nucleotides read TGTGCCAGCAGCACGAGTCGCACAGATACGCAGTATTTT. This translates into CASSTSRTDTQYF.